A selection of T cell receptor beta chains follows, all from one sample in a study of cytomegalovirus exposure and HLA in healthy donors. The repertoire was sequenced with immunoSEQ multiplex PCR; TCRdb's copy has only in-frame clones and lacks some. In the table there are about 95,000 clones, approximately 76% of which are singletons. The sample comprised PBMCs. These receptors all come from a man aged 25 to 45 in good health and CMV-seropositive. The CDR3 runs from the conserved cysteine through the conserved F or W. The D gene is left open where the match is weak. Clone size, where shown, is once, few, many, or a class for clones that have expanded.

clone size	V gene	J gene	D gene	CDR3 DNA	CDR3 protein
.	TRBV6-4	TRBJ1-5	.	TGTGCCAGCAGGGGGTGGAGGGTGAGGAGTCAGCCCCAGCATTTT	CASRGWRVRSQPQHF
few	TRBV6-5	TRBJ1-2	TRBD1	TGTGCCAGCAGTCCTCGGGACAGGGGGCTTCATGGCTACACCTTC	CASSPRDRGLHGYTF
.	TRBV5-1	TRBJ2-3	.	TGCGCCAGCAGCCACCAGGTGGATACGCAGTATTTT	CASSHQVDTQYF
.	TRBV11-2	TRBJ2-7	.	TGTGCCAGCAGCGCCATACCTAACTACGAGCAGTACTTC	CASSAIPNYEQYF
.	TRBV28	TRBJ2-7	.	TGTGCCAGCAGAATTGGGGGGTCTCCCTACGAGCAGTACTTC	CASRIGGSPYEQYF
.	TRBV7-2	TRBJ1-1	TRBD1	TGTGCCAGCACAGGGGGCTTTATCAACACTGAAGCTTTCTTT	CASTGGFINTEAFF
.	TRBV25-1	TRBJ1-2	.	TGTGCCAGCAGTTTAAACAGAAACTATGGCTACACCTTC	CASSLNRNYGYTF
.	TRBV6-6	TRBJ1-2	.	TGTGCCAGCTGGGCAGACCCTAACTATGGCTACACCTTC	CASWADPNYGYTF
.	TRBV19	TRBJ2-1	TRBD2	TGTGCCAGTAGGCCGGGACTAGGAAGGGCGAATGAGCAGTTCTTC	CASRPGLGRANEQFF
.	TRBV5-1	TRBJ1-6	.	TGCGCCAGCAGCTCCACAGGAAATTTGGGGAATTCACCCCTCCACTTT	CASSSTGNLGNSPLHF
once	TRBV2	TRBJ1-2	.	TGTGCCAGCGAATTCGGGTATGGCTACACCTTC	CASEFGYGYTF
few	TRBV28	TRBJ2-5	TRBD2	TGTGCCAGCAGGGAATTAGCGGGCGGCCAAGAGACCCAGTACTTC	CASRELAGGQETQYF
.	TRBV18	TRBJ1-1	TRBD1	TGTGCCAGCTCACCTACCATGAGGGGACAGGGGACGAACACTGAAGCTTTCTTT	CASSPTMRGQGTNTEAFF
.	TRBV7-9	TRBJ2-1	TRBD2	TGTGCCAGCAGCCCCCCAACTAGCGGGGACTACAATGAGCAGTTCTTC	CASSPPTSGDYNEQFF
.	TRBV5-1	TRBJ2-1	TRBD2	TGCGCCAGCAGCTCACTCGGGCGGGGGGCCGGTGGCAATGAGCAGTTCTTC	CASSSLGRGAGGNEQFF
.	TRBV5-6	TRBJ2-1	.	TGTGCCAGCAGCTTGGCTCAGGGGCAAATAATTCATGAGCAGTTCTTC	CASSLAQGQIIHEQFF
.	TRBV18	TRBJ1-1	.	TGTGCCAGCTCACCCGGGGATCACCCTCCCGCGAACACTGAAGCTTTCTTT	CASSPGDHPPANTEAFF
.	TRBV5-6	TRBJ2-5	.	TGTGCCAGCAGCTTAGGGGTTAGAGTAAAGGAGACCCAGTACTTC	CASSLGVRVKETQYF
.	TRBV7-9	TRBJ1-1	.	TGTTCCAGCAGCTCCCGTAACACTGAAGCTTTCTTT	CSSSSRNTEAFF
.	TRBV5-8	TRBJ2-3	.	TGTGCCAGCAGCTTGACAGGTATTGCAGATACGCAGTATTTT	CASSLTGIADTQYF
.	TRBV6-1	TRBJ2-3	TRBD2	TGTGCCAGCGGGACTAGCAGGGAGACAGATACGCAGTATTTT	CASGTSRETDTQYF
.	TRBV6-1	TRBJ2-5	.	TGTGCCAGCAGTGAAGGACCAGGGCGGGGAGAGACCCAGTACTTC	CASSEGPGRGETQYF
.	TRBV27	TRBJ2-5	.	TGTGCCAGCAGGAGGGGGTTTCTGGGAGAGACCCAGTACTTC	CASRRGFLGETQYF
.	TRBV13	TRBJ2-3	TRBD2	TGTGCCAGCAGCTTTGGCGGGGGGCCTAGCACAGATACGCAGTATTTT	CASSFGGGPSTDTQYF
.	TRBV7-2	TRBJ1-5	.	TGTGCCAGCAGCCCCATATCCGCGGTTGGTCAGCCCCAGCATTTT	CASSPISAVGQPQHF
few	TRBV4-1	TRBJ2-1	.	TGCGCCAGCAGCCAAGACCAGCGGATCTCCTACAATGAGCAGTTCTTC	CASSQDQRISYNEQFF
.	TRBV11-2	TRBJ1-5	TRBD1	TGTGCCAGCAGCTCCGGGACAGGGATACAGCCCCAGCATTTT	CASSSGTGIQPQHF
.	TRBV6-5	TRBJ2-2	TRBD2	TGTGCCAGCAGTTACAGCTGGGAGGGGACCGGGGAGCTGTTTTTT	CASSYSWEGTGELFF
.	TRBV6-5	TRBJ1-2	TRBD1	TGTGCCAGCAGTTACACAGGGGGAAGGGGCTACACCTTC	CASSYTGGRGYTF
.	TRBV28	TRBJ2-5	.	TGTGCCAGCAGTTCCGGGGGTTTGGGAGAGACCCAGTACTTC	CASSSGGLGETQYF
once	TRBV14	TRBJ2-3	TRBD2	TGTGCCAGCAGCCAAGGGAGCGGGGGGCTTGATACGCAGTATTTT	CASSQGSGGLDTQYF
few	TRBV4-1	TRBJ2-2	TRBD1	TGCGCCAGCAGCCAAGAGAGGGGGCCGAACACCGGGGAGCTGTTTTTT	CASSQERGPNTGELFF
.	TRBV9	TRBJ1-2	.	TGTGCCAGCAGCGTAGCTACAGCTAACTATGGCTACACCTTC	CASSVATANYGYTF
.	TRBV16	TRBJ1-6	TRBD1	TGTGCCAGCAGCCATTCCCCGGCAGGGGGATCACCCCTCCACTTT	CASSHSPAGGSPLHF
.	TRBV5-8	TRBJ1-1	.	TGTGCCAGCAGCTTTGCGAATGAAGCTTTCTTT	CASSFANEAFF
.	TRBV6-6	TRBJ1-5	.	TGTGCCAGCAGTTATCTGATGAGTCAGCCCCAGCATTTT	CASSYLMSQPQHF
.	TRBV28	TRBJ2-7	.	TGTGCCAGCAGTTCCGAACAGGAAAGAACCTACGAGCAGTACTTC	CASSSEQERTYEQYF
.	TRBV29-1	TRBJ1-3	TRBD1	TGCAGCGCCCAGGGGGCCGCTGGAAACACCATATATTTT	CSAQGAAGNTIYF
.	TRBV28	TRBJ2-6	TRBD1	TGTGCCAGCAGTGCTCCAGGGGGCTCTGGGGCCAACGTCCTGACTTTC	CASSAPGGSGANVLTF
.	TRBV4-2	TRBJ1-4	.	TGTGCCAGCAGCCAAGGAGGTTTCGTGGGAGGTGGTGAAAAACTGTTTTTT	CASSQGGFVGGGEKLFF
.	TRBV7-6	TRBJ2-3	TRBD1	TGTGCCAGCAGCTTAGGGTTCCCGACAGGGGGCATCTTGACAGATACGCAGTATTTT	CASSLGFPTGGILTDTQYF
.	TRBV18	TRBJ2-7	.	TGTGCCAGCTCACCTGCCGTCGGGACCTACGAGCAGTACTTC	CASSPAVGTYEQYF
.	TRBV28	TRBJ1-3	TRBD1	TGTGCCAGCAGTTTATCTTCGACAGGGCGGAACACCATATATTTT	CASSLSSTGRNTIYF
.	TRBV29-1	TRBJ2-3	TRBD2	TGCAGCGTGGGACTAGCGACTAGCACAGATACGCAGTATTTT	CSVGLATSTDTQYF
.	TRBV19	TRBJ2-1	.	TGTGCCAGTAGTATAGGAGCGAGGAATGAGCAGTTCTTC	CASSIGARNEQFF
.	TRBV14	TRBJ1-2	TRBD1	TGTGCCAGCAGTCGCGACAGGGTCGCTAACTATGGCTACACCTTC	CASSRDRVANYGYTF
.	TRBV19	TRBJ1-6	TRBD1	TGTGCCAGTGGGACAGCCAAATATAATTCACCCCTCCACTTT	CASGTAKYNSPLHF
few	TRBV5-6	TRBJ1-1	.	TGTGCCAGCAGAACCCAGGGGAGACCTGAAGCTTTCTTT	CASRTQGRPEAFF
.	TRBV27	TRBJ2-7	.	TGTGCCAGCAGTTTATTCAGTTCCTCCTACGAGCAGTACTTC	CASSLFSSSYEQYF
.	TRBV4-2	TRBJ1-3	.	TGTGCCAGCAGCCAAGATCACACCGAAAACACCATATATTTT	CASSQDHTENTIYF
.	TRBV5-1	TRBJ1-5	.	TGCGCCAGCAGCTTGGAAGGAGGGTCCCAGCCCCAGCATTTT	CASSLEGGSQPQHF